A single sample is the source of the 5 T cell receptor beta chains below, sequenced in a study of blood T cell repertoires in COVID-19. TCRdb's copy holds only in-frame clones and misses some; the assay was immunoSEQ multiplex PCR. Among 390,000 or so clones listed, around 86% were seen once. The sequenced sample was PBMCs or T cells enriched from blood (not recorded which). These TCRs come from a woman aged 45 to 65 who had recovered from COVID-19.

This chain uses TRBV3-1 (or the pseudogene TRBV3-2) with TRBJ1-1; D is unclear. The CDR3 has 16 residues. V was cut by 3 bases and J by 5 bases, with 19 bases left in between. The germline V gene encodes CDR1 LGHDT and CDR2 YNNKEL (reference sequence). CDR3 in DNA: TGTGCCAGCAGCCATTCGGGGAGGGTGAGAAGAACTGAAGCTTTCTTT. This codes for CASSHSGRVRRTEAFF.

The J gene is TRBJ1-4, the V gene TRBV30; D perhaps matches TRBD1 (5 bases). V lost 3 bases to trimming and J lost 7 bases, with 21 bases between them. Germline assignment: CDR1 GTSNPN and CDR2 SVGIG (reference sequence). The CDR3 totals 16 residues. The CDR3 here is CAWSGGPPGLGEKLFF. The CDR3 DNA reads TGTGCCTGGAGCGGGGGACCACCGGGGCTCGGTGAAAAACTGTTTTTT.

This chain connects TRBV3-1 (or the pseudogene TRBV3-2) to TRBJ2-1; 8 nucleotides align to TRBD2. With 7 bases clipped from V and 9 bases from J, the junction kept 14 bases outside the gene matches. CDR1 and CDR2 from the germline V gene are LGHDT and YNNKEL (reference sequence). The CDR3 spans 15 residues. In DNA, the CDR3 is TGTGCCAGCAACGGGGGGGCGGCCAGCGTGAGTGAGCAGTTCTTC. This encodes CASNGGAASVSEQFF.

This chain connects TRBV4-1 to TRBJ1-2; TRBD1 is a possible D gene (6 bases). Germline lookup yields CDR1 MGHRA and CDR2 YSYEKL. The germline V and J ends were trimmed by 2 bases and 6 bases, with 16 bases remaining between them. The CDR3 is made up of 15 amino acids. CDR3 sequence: CASSQPGEFFDGYTF. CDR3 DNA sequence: TGCGCCAGCAGCCAACCAGGGGAGTTTTTTGATGGCTACACCTTC.

CDR3 region: CASSEVPRGSYGYTF. Here the CDR3 DNA reads TGTGCCAGCAGTGAAGTCCCACGTGGGAGCTATGGCTACACCTTC. This chain uses TRBV2 with TRBJ1-2; no firm D call. CDR3 size: 15 residues. CDR1 and CDR2 (germline): SNHLY, FYNNEI. V lost 1 base and J 4 bases, leaving 13 bases between the germline ends.